The following is a T cell receptor beta chain sequence with its context. This sample is drawn from a study of blood T cell repertoires in COVID-19. Study-wide context: Acute-phase and convalescent COVID-19 samples originated in the United States, Italy and Spain. T cells, B-cell-depleted T cells, or PBMCs supplied cDNA or gDNA.

Original methodology: How many nucleated cells were present was estimated from reference gene primer amplification. Some clones are missing from TCRdb's copy, which holds only in-frame ones; the method was immunoSEQ multiplex PCR. Clone size and V and J calls were adopted from that table, with D and trimming inferred from the DNA. Among some 250,000 clones listed, 80% to 90% were seen once. CDR1 is MGHDK, CDR2 SYGVNS, per germline. The CDR3 is made up of 14 amino acids. V lost 2 bases, J lost 8 bases, and 15 bases lay in between. The chain recombines TRBV25-1 with TRBJ1-2, with TRBD1 as a possible D gene (6 bases). The sequenced sample was peripheral blood. The sequence derives from a man aged 40-55 years with active or convalescent COVID-19. CDR3 in amino acids: CASSERGTSEGYTF. The CDR3 region has the DNA TGTGCCAGCAGTGAACGAGGGACATCTGAGGGCTACACCTTC.